A single sample gave rise to the 20 T cell receptor beta chains below, sequenced in a study of shared clonotypes between healthy human individuals (dated by TCRdb to the early 2020s). Receptors were amplified or captured by the immunoSEQ multiplex PCR assay. In TCRdb, the immuneACCESS table is reduced to in-frame sequences with V and J assigned. These tables do not hold every clone; where another copy was compared, an unresolved V gene accounts for under half, and the others remain unexplained. Here the sample has around 500,000 clones; around 80% occur a single time. Together, the top ten hold over 9.5% of the sample. Sequenced: PBMCs. Every receptor here comes from a woman between 40 and 50 years old in good health. Some clones in this sample may be carry-over from other donors' samples.

This chain joins TRBV2 and TRBJ2-5; D is perhaps TRBD2 (6 bases). CDR3 length: 12 residues. Germline CDR1 is SNHLY and CDR2 is FYNNEI. Trimming left V 5 bases short and J 13 bases short, with 17 bases between. DNA of the CDR3: TGTGCCAGCAGTCAAAATAGTGGTAGCGGGTACTTC. Protein sequence: CASSQNSGSGYF.

This clone came up once. The V call is TRBV5-1, the J call TRBJ2-7, with 7 bases identical to TRBD2. This CDR3 is built from 16 residues. The germline V gene has CDR1 SGHRS and CDR2 YFSETQ. Losses at the gene ends were 0 bases for V and 1 base for J; bases not matched to a gene: 7. The CDR3 sequence: CASSLVAGEGSYEQYF. The DNA of the CDR3 is TGCGCCAGCAGCTTGGTAGCGGGTGAGGGTTCCTACGAGCAGTACTTC.

As DNA, the CDR3 is TGTGCCAGCAGTACCCAAGGGACAGTGTTCGGCTACACCTTC. This gives the protein CASSTQGTVFGYTF. J is TRBJ1-2 and V is TRBV28; 7 nucleotides line up with TRBD1. J was trimmed by 8 bases and V by 5 bases; bases with no gene match: 11. The CDR3 consists of 14 residues. Germline V gene data show CDR1 as MDHEN and CDR2 as SYDVKM.

As concerns this clone: This sample includes further DNA sequences coding for the same CDR3. The V and J genes are TRBV11-1 and TRBJ2-7; 7 bases agree with TRBD2. In germline, CDR1 is SGHAT, CDR2 FQDESV (reference sequence). Germline trimming cut 3 bases from V and 6 bases from J; bases unmatched to any gene: 8. The CDR3 runs 14 residues. CDR3: CASSLEAGPGEQYF. Written as DNA, the CDR3 is TGTGCCAGCAGCTTGGAAGCGGGACCTGGCGAGCAGTACTTC.

This chain joins TRBV19 and TRBJ1-1; 10 nucleotides match TRBD1. The CDR3 length is 16 residues. Germline CDR1 and CDR2: LNHDA and SQIVND (reference sequence). V shed 6 bases and J 1 base; nucleotides not matched to a gene: 8. This chain's CDR3 is CASRTTGGIWNTEAFF. CDR3 DNA sequence: TGTGCCAGTAGGACGACAGGGGGCATTTGGAACACTGAAGCTTTCTTT.

Comments on this clone: An end of the junction does not agree with germline; a read error may underlie this. V usage is TRBV7-7 and J usage is TRBJ1-1; a weak D match, TRBD1 (5 bases). Germline assignment: CDR1 SSHAT and CDR2 FNYEAQ (reference sequence). This CDR3 contains 13 residues. The CDR3 DNA follows: TGTGCTAGCAGCTTACGGGTGGGGGAGGTCGCTTTCTTT. Translating gives CASSLRVGEVAFF.

The gene calls are TRBV7-3 and TRBJ1-5, with 8 bases fitting TRBD1. Germline trimming cut 2 bases from V and 0 bases from J; bases unmatched to any gene: 3. Germline CDR1 is SGHTA and CDR2 is FQGTGA. CDR3 length equals 16 residues. The chain's CDR3 is CASSLGQGGSNQPQHF. DNA for the CDR3: TGTGCCAGCAGCTTAGGACAGGGTGGTAGCAATCAGCCCCAGCATTTT.

This chain joins TRBV12-5 and TRBJ2-1; 13 nucleotides agree with TRBD2. V was pared by 1 base and J by 9 bases, with 6 bases of the junction left unmatched. Germline-derived CDR1 and CDR2 are LGHNT and FRNRAP. This CDR3 has 16 amino acids. As DNA, the CDR3 is TGTGCTAGTGGTTTGGCACTAGCGGGAGGGCCGCGTGAGCAGTTCTTC. Translating gives CASGLALAGGPREQFF.

This chain links TRBV21-1 with TRBJ2-6; TRBD1 was called by the table and not checked on the DNA. TRBV21-1 is a pseudogene segment. This CDR3 spans 17 amino acids. Written as DNA, the CDR3 is TGTGCCAGCAGCAAAGGGGGCAGGCTCCCCGGGGCCAACGTCCTGACTTTC. Protein sequence: CASSKGGRLPGANVLTF.

This clone was seen just once. V is TRBV10-3 and J is TRBJ1-1; D is unclear. The CDR3 length is 13 residues. V lost 10 bases, J lost 1 base, and 13 bases lay in between. Germline V lookup: CDR1 ENHRY, CDR2 SYGVKD. CDR3 in amino acids: CASSSAENTEAFF. The CDR3 DNA reads TGTGCCAGCTCCTCAGCCGAGAACACTGAAGCTTTCTTT.

The rearrangement links TRBV15 to TRBJ2-1; unclear D gene. Trimming took off 0 bases at V and 5 bases at J, with 8 bases between the two ends. This CDR3 has 14 amino acids. Germline CDR1 LNHNV, CDR2 YYDKDF (reference sequence). For the CDR3, the DNA is TGTGCCACCAGCAGAGATAGACCTAACAATGAGCAGTTCTTC. This sequence encodes CATSRDRPNNEQFF.

The chain recombines TRBV25-1 with TRBJ1-1, with TRBD1 matching 10 bases. The CDR3 extends over 17 amino acids. Germline V gene lookup returns CDR1 MGHDK and CDR2 SYGVNS. V lost 6 bases, J lost 1 base, and 11 bases stayed unmatched. Here the CDR3 DNA reads TGTGCCAGCAGACAAACCGGGACAGGGGCTTCGAACACTGAAGCTTTCTTT. It yields the protein CASRQTGTGASNTEAFF.

The chain joins TRBV9 to TRBJ2-1; TRBD2 agrees at 8 bases. Unmatched junction bases numbered 7, after V lost 3 bases and J lost 5 bases. This CDR3 spans 15 amino acids. Per the germline V gene, CDR1 is SGDLS and CDR2 is YYNGEE. The CDR3 here is CASSAPGTSNNEQFF. In nucleotides, the CDR3 is TGTGCCAGCAGCGCCCCCGGGACTAGTAACAATGAGCAGTTCTTC.

The chain recombines TRBV7-6 with TRBJ2-7; 8 bases map to TRBD1. Germline values: CDR1 SGHVS, CDR2 FNYEAQ. CDR3 length equals 11 residues. J gave up 10 bases and V 5 bases, and 4 bases lay outside the gene matches. Written as DNA, the CDR3 is TGTGCCAGCAGCAAGACAGGGGAACAGTACTTC. This codes for CASSKTGEQYF.

J is TRBJ1-4 and V is TRBV5-1, with TRBD1 as a possible D gene (6 bases). Deletions cut 0 bases from V and 1 base from J, with 13 bases between. The germline V gene encodes CDR1 SGHRS and CDR2 YFSETQ. The CDR3 covers 17 residues. CDR3 DNA sequence: TGCGCCAGCAGCTTGGCGGGGGCCTTCGGAACTAATGAAAAACTGTTTTTT. Translating it yields CASSLAGAFGTNEKLFF.

This clone was counted many times. This chain links TRBV7-2 with TRBJ2-3; D might be TRBD2 (6 bases). The CDR3 spans 17 residues. Per germline, CDR1 SGHTA and CDR2 FQGNSA. Trimming removed 4 bases from V and 1 base from J, with 18 bases in between. The DNA of the CDR3 is TGTGCCAGCAGCTCCTTGGGAGGCGGGATCGGCACAGATACGCAGTATTTT. This sequence encodes CASSSLGGGIGTDTQYF.

V gene TRBV7-3 combines with J gene TRBJ2-1; 9 bases are shared with TRBD2. Per the germline V gene, CDR1 is SGHTA and CDR2 is FQGTGA. CDR3 length: 15 residues. V lost 0 bases and J lost 9; bases outside the gene matches: 6. In nucleotides, the CDR3 is TGTGCCAGCAGCTTAACGGCGGGAGGGGTAGGTGAGCAGTTCTTC. Translated, it gives CASSLTAGGVGEQFF.

With respect to this clone: This likely reflects a read error, since a far larger clone is one base away. This chain uses TRBV7-9 with TRBJ2-1; 13 bases fit TRBD2. The CDR3 is 15 residues long. J gave up 6 bases and V 6 bases, and 5 bases lay outside the gene matches. Germline values: CDR1 SEHNR, CDR2 FQNEAQ (reference sequence). CDR3: CASSTRTSGSNEQFF. CDR3 sequence (DNA): TGTGCCAGCAGTACGCGGACTAGCGGGAGCAATGAGCAGTTCTTC.

The chain links TRBV29-1 to TRBJ1-2; D is uncertain. The CDR3 is 13 residues long. V lost 7 bases and J lost 6, with 18 bases in between. Germline assignment: CDR1 SQVTM and CDR2 ANQGSEA. As DNA, the CDR3 is TGCAGCGCTACTAAAGACAAGCCCAATGGCTACACCTTC. Translation: CSATKDKPNGYTF. Full variable domain (rest looked up from reference TRBV29-1 and TRBJ1-2): SAVISQKPSRDICQRGTSLTIQCQVDSQVTMMFWYRQQPGQSLTLIATANQGSEATYESGFVIDKFPISRPNLTFSTLTVSNMSPEDSSIYLCSATKDKPNGYTFGSGTRLTVV.

The rearrangement links TRBV4-2 to TRBJ2-5, with a possible D match to TRBD2 (5 bases). The CDR3 sequence is 14 residues long. Germline V gene sequence: CDR1 LGHNA, CDR2 YNFKEQ. V dropped 1 base and J dropped 5 bases, with 11 bases sitting between them. This chain's CDR3 is CASSQASPPETQYF. CDR3 DNA: TGTGCCAGCAGCCAAGCTAGCCCACCGGAGACCCAGTACTTC.